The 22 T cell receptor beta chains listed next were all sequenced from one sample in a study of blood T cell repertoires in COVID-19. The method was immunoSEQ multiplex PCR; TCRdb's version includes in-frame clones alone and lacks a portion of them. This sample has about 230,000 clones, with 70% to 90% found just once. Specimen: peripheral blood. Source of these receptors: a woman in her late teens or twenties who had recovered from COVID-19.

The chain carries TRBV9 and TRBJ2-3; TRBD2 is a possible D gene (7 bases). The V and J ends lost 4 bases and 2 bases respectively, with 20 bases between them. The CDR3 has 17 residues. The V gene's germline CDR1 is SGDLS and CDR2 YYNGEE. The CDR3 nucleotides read TGTGCCAGCAGCACTAGGGGGGGCAGCTTCATCACAGATACGCAGTATTTT. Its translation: CASSTRGGSFITDTQYF.

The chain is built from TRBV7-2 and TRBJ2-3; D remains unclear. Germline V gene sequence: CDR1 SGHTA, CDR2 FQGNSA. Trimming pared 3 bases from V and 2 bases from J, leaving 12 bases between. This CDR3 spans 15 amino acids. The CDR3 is CASSLSSVLTDTQYF. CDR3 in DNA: TGTGCCAGCAGCTTGTCTTCGGTCCTCACAGATACGCAGTATTTT.

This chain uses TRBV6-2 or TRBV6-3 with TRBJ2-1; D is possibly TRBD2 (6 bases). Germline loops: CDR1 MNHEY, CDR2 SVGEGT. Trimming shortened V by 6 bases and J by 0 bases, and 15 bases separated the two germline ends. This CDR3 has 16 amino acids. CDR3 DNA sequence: TGTGCCAGCAGCCCTCGAACGCGGGGCTCCTACAATGAGCAGTTCTTC. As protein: CASSPRTRGSYNEQFF.

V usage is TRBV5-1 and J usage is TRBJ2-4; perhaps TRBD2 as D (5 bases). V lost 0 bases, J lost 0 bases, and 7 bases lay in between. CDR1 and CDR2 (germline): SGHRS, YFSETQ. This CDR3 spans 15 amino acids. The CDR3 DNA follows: TGCGCCAGCAGCTTGGCCGAGGGAGCCAAAAACATTCAGTACTTC. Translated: CASSLAEGAKNIQYF.

The CDR3 reads CASSPSGGSSYEQYF. In nucleotides, the CDR3 is TGTGCCAGCAGCCCCTCGGGAGGCAGCTCCTACGAGCAGTACTTC. V is TRBV3-1 (or the pseudogene TRBV3-2) and J is TRBJ2-7, with 7 bases fitting TRBD2. The CDR3 runs 15 residues. Germline lookup yields CDR1 LGHDT and CDR2 YNNKEL (reference sequence). V trimming: 4 bases; J trimming: 0 bases; junction bases outside the gene matches: 6.

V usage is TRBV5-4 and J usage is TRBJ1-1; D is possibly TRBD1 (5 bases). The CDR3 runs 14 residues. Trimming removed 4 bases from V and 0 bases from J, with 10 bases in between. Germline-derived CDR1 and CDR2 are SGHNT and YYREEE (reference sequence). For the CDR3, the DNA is TGTGCCAGCAGCGAGACAGTGCTGAACACTGAAGCTTTCTTT. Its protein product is CASSETVLNTEAFF.

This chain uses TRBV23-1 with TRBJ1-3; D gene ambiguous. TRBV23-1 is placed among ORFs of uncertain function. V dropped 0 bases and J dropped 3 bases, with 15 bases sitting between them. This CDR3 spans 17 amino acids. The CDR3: CASSQSLRTDFGNTIYF. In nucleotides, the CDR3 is TGCGCCAGCAGTCAATCCCTCAGAACCGACTTTGGAAACACCATATATTTT.

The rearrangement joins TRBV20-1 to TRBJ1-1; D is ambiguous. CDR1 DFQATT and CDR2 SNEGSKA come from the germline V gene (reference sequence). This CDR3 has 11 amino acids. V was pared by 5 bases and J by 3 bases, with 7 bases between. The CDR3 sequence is CSAVEDTEAFF. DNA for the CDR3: TGCAGTGCTGTAGAGGACACTGAAGCTTTCTTT.

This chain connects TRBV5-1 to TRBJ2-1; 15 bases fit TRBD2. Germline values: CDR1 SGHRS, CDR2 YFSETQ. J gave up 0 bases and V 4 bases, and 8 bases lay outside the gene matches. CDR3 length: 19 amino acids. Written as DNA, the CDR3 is TGCGCCAGCAGCGGAACCGGGACTAGCGGGGGGAGCTCCTACAATGAGCAGTTCTTC. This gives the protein CASSGTGTSGGSSYNEQFF.

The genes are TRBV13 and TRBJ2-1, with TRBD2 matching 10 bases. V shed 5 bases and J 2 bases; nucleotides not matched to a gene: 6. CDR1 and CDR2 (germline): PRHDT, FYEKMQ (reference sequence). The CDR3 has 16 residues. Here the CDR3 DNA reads TGTGCCAGCAGCAGCAGCGGGAGGGCAACCTACAATGAGCAGTTCTTC. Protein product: CASSSSGRATYNEQFF.

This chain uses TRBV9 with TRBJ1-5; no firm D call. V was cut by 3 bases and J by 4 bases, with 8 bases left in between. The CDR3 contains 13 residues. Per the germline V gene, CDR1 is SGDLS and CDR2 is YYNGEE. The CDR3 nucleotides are TGTGCCAGCAGCGAACAGCCAAATCAGCCCCAGCATTTT. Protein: CASSEQPNQPQHF.

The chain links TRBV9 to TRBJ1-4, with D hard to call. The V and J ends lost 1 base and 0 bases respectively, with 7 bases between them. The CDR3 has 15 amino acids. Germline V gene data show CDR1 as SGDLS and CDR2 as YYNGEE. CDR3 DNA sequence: TGTGCCAGCAGCGTAAGCGGCGCAACTAATGAAAAACTGTTTTTT. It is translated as CASSVSGATNEKLFF.

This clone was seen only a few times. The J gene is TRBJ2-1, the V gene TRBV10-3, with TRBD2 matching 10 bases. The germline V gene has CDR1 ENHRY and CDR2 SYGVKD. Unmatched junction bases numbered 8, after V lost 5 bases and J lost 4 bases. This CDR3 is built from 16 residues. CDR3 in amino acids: CAISSPSGSKYNEQFF. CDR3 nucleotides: TGTGCCATCAGTTCACCTAGCGGGAGTAAGTACAATGAGCAGTTCTTC.

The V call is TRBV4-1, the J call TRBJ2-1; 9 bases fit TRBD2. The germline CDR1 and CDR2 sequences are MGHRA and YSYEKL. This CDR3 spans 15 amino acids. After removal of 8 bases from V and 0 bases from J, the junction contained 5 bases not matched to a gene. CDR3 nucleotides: TGCGCCAGCGGGCGAGCGGGGGGCTCCTACAATGAGCAGTTCTTC. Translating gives CASGRAGGSYNEQFF.

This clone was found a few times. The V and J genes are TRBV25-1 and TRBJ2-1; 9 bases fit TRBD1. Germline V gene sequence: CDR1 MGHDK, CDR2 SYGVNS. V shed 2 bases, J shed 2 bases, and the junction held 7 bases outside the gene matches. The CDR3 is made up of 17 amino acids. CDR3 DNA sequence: TGTGCCAGCAGTGAACATCGGACAGGGGAGCCCTACAATGAGCAGTTCTTC. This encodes CASSEHRTGEPYNEQFF.

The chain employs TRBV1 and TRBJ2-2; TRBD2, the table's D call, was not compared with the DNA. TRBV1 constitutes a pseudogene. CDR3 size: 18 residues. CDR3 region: CTSSHPLRTSGNGGELFF. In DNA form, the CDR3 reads TGCACCAGCAGCCACCCCCTCCGGACTAGCGGGAATGGCGGGGAGCTGTTTTTT.

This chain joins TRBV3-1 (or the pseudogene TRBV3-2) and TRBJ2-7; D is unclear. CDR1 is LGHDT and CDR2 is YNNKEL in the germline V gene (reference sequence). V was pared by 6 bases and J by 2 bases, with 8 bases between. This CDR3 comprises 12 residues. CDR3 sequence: CASSPSTYEQYF. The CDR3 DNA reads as TGTGCCAGCAGTCCATCTACCTACGAGCAGTACTTC.

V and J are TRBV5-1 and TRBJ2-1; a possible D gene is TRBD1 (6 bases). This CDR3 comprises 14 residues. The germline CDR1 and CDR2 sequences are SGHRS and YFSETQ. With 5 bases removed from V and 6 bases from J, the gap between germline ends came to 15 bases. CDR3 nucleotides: TGCGCCAGCAGAAGACAGGCGGGCTCCAATGAGCAGTTCTTC. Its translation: CASRRQAGSNEQFF. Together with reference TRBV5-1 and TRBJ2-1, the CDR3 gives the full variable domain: KAGVTQTPRYLIKTRGQQVTLSCSPISGHRSVSWYQQTPGQGLQFLFEYFSETQRNKGNFPGRFSGRQFSNSRSEMNVSTLELGDSALYLCASRRQAGSNEQFFGPGTRLTVL.

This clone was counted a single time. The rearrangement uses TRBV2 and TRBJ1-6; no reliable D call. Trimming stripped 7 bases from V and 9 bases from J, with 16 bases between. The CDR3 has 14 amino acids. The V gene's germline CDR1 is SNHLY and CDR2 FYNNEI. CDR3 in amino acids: CASIEETPRSPLHF. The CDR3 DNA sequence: TGTGCCAGCATCGAGGAAACCCCGCGTTCACCCCTCCACTTT.

CDR3 region: CASSTSGAQETQYF. CDR3 DNA: TGCGCCAGCAGTACTAGCGGGGCACAAGAGACCCAGTACTTC. The chain links TRBV10-1 to TRBJ2-5, with 10 bases matching TRBD2. V lost 5 bases and J lost 2; bases outside the gene matches: 2. This CDR3 is built from 14 residues. The V gene's germline CDR1 is WNHNN and CDR2 SYGVQD (reference sequence).

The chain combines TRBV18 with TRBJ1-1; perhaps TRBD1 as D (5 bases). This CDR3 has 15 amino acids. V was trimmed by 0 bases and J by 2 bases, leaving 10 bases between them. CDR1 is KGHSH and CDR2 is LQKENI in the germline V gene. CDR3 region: CASSPPGGINTEAFF. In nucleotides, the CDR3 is TGTGCCAGCTCACCACCGGGGGGGATCAACACTGAAGCTTTCTTT. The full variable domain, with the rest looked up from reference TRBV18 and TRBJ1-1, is NAGVMQNPRHLVRRRGQEARLRCSPMKGHSHVYWYRQLPEEGLKFMVYLQKENIIDESGMPKERFSAEFPKEGPSILRIQQVVRGDSAAYFCASSPPGGINTEAFFGQGTRLTVV.

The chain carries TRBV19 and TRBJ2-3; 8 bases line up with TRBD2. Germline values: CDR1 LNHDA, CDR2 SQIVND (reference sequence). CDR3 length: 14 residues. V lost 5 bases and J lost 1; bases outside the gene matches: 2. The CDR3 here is CASSVTSGTDTQYF. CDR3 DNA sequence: TGTGCCAGTAGTGTGACTAGCGGCACAGATACGCAGTATTTT.